This paragraph covers one TCR beta chain sequence. Its specificity is unknown. This sample is drawn from a study of cytomegalovirus exposure and HLA in healthy donors. The overall study: Falling in the Caucasian-associated ancestry cluster were 80% to 90% of under 450 genotyped donors. Study-wide findings and caveats: A later examination showed that TCR association rates differed by HLA locus, with DRB1 most and HLA-C fewest. Earlier analysis found most TCR beta V segments productive about 87% or about 30% of the time. A later analysis reportedly found that, within productive TCRs, an Asian-associated ancestry cluster had fewer N-insertions than the mean observed across the approximately 690 donors.

The PCR contained 60 Vbeta and 13 Jbeta primers. The table came from immunoSEQ multiplex PCR; TCRdb's copy has only in-frame clones and leaves some out. The data contain roughly 160,000 clones, roughly 83% of them seen just once; the ten biggest clones take up 1.2%. The V gene's germline CDR1 is SGHRS and CDR2 YFSETQ. Between the trimmed V and J ends, which lost 4 bases and 7 bases, there was a span of 16 bases. The CDR3 has 14 residues. The source of this sequence is a boy aged 2-9 years in good health and CMV-seronegative. Sequenced: PBMCs. The gene calls are TRBV5-1 and TRBJ2-3; weak D call: TRBD2 (5 bases). CDR3 region: CASSDRTAPYTQYF. As DNA, the CDR3 is TGCGCCAGCAGCGACCGGACTGCCCCGTATACGCAGTATTTT.